One TCR beta chain is described in this entry. What it recognizes is unknown. Profiled with immunoSEQ multiplex PCR; TCRdb holds only in-frame clones, not every one. Of more than 30,000 clones in the sample, 78% are singletons; the top ten hold approximately 35%. The entry originates in a study of T cells in localized non-small cell lung cancer. Whole-study findings and limits: Since sequencing was restricted to only one region of the tumor, intratumor heterogeneity remains a possibility. Appearances in adjacent lung were noted for a median roughly 50 of the top 100 tumor clones. Higher blood T cell density tracked longer overall survival. T cell clonality was highest in uninvolved adjacent lung, above tumor.

CDR3 length: 15 residues. V was clipped by 2 bases and J by 6 bases; unmatched bases: 5. The V gene's germline CDR1 is SGHRS and CDR2 YFSETQ. The specimen comprised peripheral blood, sampled before any cancer treatment. The TCR comes from an older male donor with stage II squamous cell lung carcinoma. The gene calls are TRBV5-1 and TRBJ1-6, with TRBD1 identical over 7 bases. The CDR3 DNA sequence: TGCGCCAGCAGCTTCCAGGGGGAGGGTAATTCACCCCTCCACTTT. Translated: CASSFQGEGNSPLHF.